This TCR beta chain appears in the sequencing data of a study of T cell repertoires in cytomegalovirus infection. Study background: Peptides in the study included HLA-C-restricted and HLA-B-restricted CMV epitopes. Public TCR beta signatures indicated both CMV infection and matching HLA type.

This clonotype was observed at least ten times. The antigen is undetermined. Points from the study as a whole: Within the response measured ex vivo, HLA-C-restricted CMV-specific TCR beta clonotypes were dominant.

Germline CDR1 reads SGHTA; CDR2 reads FQGNSA. The CDR3 is 14 amino acids. Trimming removed 5 bases at V and 5 bases at J, with 15 bases between. One entry per CDR3 protein, called by TCRdb with MiXCR from the reads. The sample holds more than 250,000 distinct CDR3 sequences; about 25% are singletons and the top ten take about an eighth. Sequencing was performed on cultured PBMCs, taken from culture after CMV antigen stimulation. The source is a human donor in good health (CMV status not recorded). Some clones in this sample may be carry-over from other donors' samples. The rearrangement uses TRBV7-2 and TRBJ2-5, with D possibly TRBD2 on 5 matching bases. CDR3 coding DNA: TGTGCCAGCAGCACCATGGGCGAGCGGGAGACCCAGTACTTC. Translation: CASSTMGERETQYF.